This TCR beta chain was observed in a study of OX40 agonist ivuxolimab in advanced cancers. To note about this clone: The antigen is undetermined.

CDR1 and CDR2 from the germline V gene are MNHNY and SVGAGI (reference sequence). The CDR3 covers 15 residues. The V end lost 2 bases, the J end lost 6 bases, and 13 bases lay between the germline ends. Whole-study results and caveats: Patients who responded partially at 0.1-3.0 mg/kg showed clonal expansion ranking among the lowest. More expanded clones were seen, on average, in CD8+ T cells than in CD4+.

Sequencing was performed with immunoSEQ multiplex PCR; in TCRdb, only in-frame clones are kept and a portion is missing. Of more than 30,000 clones detected, about 81% appear once; the ten largest clones hold about a fifth. This clonotype was obtained from an adult with an advanced solid tumor such as melanoma, head and neck, liver or kidney cancer. This specimen was CD4+ or CD8+ T cells sorted from blood, taken in a trial of the OX40 agonist ivuxolimab. The rearrangement uses TRBV6-6 and TRBJ2-2; D perhaps matches TRBD2 (6 bases). CDR3 in DNA: TGTGCCAGCAGTTACGCGGGGATTAGGGCCGGGGAGCTGTTTTTT. Translating it yields CASSYAGIRAGELFF.